The rows below give T cell receptor beta chains drawn from one sample of a study of shared clonotypes between healthy human individuals. Data came from immunoSEQ multiplex PCR; TCRdb stores just in-frame clones and leaves some out. The table has approximately 640,000 clones, around 72% seen once. The sample taken for sequencing was memory CD4+ T cells sorted from blood. These receptors were collected from a woman in her 30s in good health. Each CDR3 is given without its conserved first and last residue.

V: TRBV27
CDR3: ASSSLVMGTQY

V: TRBV4-1
CDR3: ASSQAVRMNTEAF

V: TRBV19
CDR3: ASSIATGTGGYNEQF

V: TRBV28
CDR3: ASSYRVIQNTGELF

V: TRBV11-2
CDR3: ASSDGSGSYNEQF

V: TRBV13
CDR3: ASTPPGSNEQF

V: TRBV5-8
CDR3: ASSLELEWRNTEAF

V: TRBV28
CDR3: ASKQGPFSGANVLT

V: TRBV10-2
CDR3: ASSRGGFEGNQPQH

V: TRBV19
CDR3: ASSGQRESREQF

V: TRBV6-5
CDR3: ATSAGARETQY

V: TRBV6-1
CDR3: ASSESQSPQQY

V: TRBV7-2
CDR3: ASSLEATGELF

V: TRBV11-2
CDR3: ASSLDTYQETQY

V: TRBV27
CDR3: ASRTSKWGALVYGYT

V: TRBV18
CDR3: ASSPTGSAEAF

V: TRBV11-1
CDR3: ASSTRGGTRQF

V: TRBV6-5
CDR3: ASSYLGQDNQPQH

V: TRBV7-8
CDR3: ASSLPGSTNYGYT

V: TRBV28
CDR3: ATVIGGDQETQY

V: TRBV19
CDR3: ASSIGRDSANQPQH

V: TRBV7-6
CDR3: ASSLAHDTGELF

V: TRBV11-2
CDR3: ASSLRIAAEKLF

V: TRBV30
CDR3: AWNKGLDPYEQY

V: TRBV5-6
CDR3: ASSLAAGFAPGELF

V: TRBV6-6
CDR3: ASSYSNVKETQY

V: TRBV19
CDR3: ASSIGVGSPYNEQF

V: TRBV25-1
CDR3: ASSESPIVSGRNEQF

V: TRBV7-2
CDR3: ASSLSSDGGDYGYT